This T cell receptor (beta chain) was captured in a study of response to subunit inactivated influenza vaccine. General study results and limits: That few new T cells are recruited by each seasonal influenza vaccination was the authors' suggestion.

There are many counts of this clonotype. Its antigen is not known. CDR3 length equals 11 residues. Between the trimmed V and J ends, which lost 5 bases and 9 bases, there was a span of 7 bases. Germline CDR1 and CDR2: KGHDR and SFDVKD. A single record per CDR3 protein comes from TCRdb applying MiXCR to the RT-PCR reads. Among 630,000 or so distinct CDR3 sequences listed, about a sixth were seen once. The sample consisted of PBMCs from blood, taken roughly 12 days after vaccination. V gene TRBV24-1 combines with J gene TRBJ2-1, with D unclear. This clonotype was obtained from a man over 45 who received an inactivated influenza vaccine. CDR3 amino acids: CATSVGVEQFF. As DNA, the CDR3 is TGTGCCACCAGTGTAGGAGTTGAGCAGTTCTTC.